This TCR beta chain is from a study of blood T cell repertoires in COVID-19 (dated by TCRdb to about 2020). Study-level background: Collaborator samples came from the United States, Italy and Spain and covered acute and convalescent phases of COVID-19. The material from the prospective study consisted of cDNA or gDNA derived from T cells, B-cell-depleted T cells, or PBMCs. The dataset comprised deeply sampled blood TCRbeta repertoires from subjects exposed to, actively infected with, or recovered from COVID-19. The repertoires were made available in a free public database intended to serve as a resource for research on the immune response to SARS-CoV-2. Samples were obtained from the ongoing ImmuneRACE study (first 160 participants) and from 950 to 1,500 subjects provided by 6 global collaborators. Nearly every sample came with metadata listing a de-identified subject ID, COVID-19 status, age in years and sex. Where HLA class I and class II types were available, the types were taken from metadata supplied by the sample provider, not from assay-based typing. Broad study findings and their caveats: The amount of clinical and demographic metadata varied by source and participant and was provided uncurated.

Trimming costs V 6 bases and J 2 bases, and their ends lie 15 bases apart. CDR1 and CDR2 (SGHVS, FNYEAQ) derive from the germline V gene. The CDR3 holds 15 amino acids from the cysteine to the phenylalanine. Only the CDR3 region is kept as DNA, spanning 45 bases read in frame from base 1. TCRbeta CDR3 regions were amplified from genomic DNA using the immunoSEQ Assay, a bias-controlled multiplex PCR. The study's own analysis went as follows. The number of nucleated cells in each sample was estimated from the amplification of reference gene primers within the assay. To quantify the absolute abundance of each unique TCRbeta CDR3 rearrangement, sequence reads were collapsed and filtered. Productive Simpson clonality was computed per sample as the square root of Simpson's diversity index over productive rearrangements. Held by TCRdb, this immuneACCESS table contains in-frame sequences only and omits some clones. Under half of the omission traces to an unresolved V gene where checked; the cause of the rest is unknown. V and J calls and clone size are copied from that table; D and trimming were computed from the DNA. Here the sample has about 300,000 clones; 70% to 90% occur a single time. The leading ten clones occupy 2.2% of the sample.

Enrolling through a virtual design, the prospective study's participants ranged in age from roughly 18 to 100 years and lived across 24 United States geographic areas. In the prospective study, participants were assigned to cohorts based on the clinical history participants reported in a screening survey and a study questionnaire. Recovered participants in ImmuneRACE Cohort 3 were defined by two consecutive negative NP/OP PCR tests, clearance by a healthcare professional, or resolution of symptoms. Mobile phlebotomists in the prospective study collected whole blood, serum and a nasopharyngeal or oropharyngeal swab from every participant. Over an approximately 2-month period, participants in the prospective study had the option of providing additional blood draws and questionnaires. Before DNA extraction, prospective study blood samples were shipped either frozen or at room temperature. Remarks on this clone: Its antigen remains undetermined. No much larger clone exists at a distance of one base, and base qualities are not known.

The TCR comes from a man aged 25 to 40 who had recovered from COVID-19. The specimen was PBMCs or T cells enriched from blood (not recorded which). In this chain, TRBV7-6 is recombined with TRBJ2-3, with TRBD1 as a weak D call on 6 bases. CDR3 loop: CASRLGTRNTDTQYF. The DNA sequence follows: TGTGCCAGCAGACTTGGGACACGCAACACAGATACGCAGTATTTT.